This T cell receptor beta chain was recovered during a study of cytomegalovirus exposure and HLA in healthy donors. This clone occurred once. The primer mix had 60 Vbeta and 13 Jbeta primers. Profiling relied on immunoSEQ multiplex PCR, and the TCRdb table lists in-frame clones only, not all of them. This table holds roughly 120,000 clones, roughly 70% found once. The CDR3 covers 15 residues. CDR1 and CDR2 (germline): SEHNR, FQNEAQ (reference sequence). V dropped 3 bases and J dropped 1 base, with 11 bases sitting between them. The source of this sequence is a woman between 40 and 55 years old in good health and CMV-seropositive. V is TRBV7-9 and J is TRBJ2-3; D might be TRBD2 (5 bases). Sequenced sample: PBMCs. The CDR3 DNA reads TGTGCCAGCAGCTTGAGCGGTGTTGGCACAGATACGCAGTATTTT. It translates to CASSLSGVGTDTQYF. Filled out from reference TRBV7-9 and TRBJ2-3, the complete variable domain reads DTGVSQNPRHKITKRGQNVTFRCDPISEHNRLYWYRQTLGQGPEFLTYFQNEAQLEKSRLLSDRFSAERPKGSFSTLEIQRTEQGDSAMYLCASSLSGVGTDTQYFGPGTRLTVL.